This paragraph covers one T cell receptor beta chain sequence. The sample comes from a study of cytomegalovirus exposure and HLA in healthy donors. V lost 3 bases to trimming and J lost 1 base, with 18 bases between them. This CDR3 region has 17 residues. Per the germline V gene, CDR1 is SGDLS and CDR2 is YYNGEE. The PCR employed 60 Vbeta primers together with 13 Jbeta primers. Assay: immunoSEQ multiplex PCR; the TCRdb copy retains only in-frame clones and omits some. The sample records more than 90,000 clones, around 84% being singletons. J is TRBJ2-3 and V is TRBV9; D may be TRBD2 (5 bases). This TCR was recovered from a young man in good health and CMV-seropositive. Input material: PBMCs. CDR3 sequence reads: CASSETLQRSGTDTQYF. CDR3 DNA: TGTGCCAGCAGCGAAACCCTCCAGCGGTCGGGCACAGATACGCAGTATTTT.